One sample yielded the 5 T cell receptor beta chains listed below, sequenced in a study of response to subunit inactivated influenza vaccine. TCRdb re-called the RT-PCR reads with MiXCR, one entry per CDR3 protein. The sample contains about 610,000 distinct CDR3 sequences, 11% to 15% of which appear only once. The starting material was PBMCs from blood, obtained less than 13 days after vaccination. The receptors here all came from a man in his forties or fifties who received an inactivated influenza vaccine.

The chain is built from TRBV5-6 and TRBJ2-5, with D uncertain. The V gene lost 2 bases and the J gene lost 5 bases, with 7 bases spanning the gap. The CDR3 contains 12 residues. CDR1 is SGHDT, CDR2 YYEEEE, per germline. CDR3 nucleotide sequence: TGTGCCAGCAGCTTTGCCCCGGAGACCCAGTACTTC. It is translated as CASSFAPETQYF.

This clonotype was seen more than once but under ten times. The DNA for the CDR3 is TGCGCCAGCAGCCAAGATCCGACAGGGACGAATGAAAAACTGTTTTTT. It codes for CASSQDPTGTNEKLFF. This chain connects TRBV4-3 to TRBJ1-4; 7 bases are a match to TRBD1. The length of the CDR3 is 16 residues. In germline, CDR1 is LGHNA, CDR2 YSLEER. The V and J ends lost 0 bases and 5 bases, in that order; junction bases with no gene match: 6.

In this sample, this clonotype turned up a few times. The chain combines TRBV4-2 with TRBJ2-3; TRBD1 or TRBD2 may be the D gene (6 bases each). The CDR3 has 19 residues. V was trimmed by 1 base and J by 1 base, leaving 21 bases between them. CDR1 is LGHNA, CDR2 YNFKEQ, per germline. The DNA for the CDR3 is TGTGCCAGCAGCCAAGTTCGCGGGACTCCAGGGGATGGCACAGATACGCAGTATTTT. Its translation is CASSQVRGTPGDGTDTQYF.

This clonotype was counted a few times. This chain connects TRBV20-1 to TRBJ2-7; the D is unclear. CDR3 size: 11 residues. Trimming stripped 6 bases from V and 3 bases from J, with 9 bases between. Germline V CDR1 and CDR2: DFQATT, SNEGSKA (reference sequence). Here the CDR3 reads CSAVLLYEQYF. The CDR3 region has the DNA TGCAGTGCGGTGCTACTCTACGAGCAGTACTTC.

V and J are TRBV14 and TRBJ2-1; 7 bases map to TRBD2. Looked up from germline, CDR1 is SGHDN and CDR2 is FVKESK. The CDR3 loop spans 16 amino acids. V shed 1 base and J 5 bases; nucleotides not matched to a gene: 8. This chain's CDR3 is CASSQGFAGAHNEQFF. The CDR3 DNA sequence: TGTGCCAGCAGCCAAGGTTTCGCGGGAGCGCACAATGAGCAGTTCTTC.